The 17 T cell receptor beta chains listed next were all sequenced from one sample in a study of T-cell memory formation after mild COVID-19. TCRdb re-analysed the 5' RACE reads in MiXCR, keeping a single row per CDR3 protein. The sample comprises hundreds of thousands of distinct CDR3 sequences, about a sixth of which are singletons, and around 12% rests with the top ten. Specimen: PBMCs or a T cell subset sorted from them (not recorded which). Receptors originate from an adult woman who had mild COVID-19 (a few samples of this study predate the infection). Cell type and time point are not known.

This clonotype was seen many times. This rearrangement joins TRBV7-9 to TRBJ2-7, with D possibly matching TRBD1 (5 bases). This CDR3 contains 12 residues. CDR1 and CDR2 from the germline V gene are SEHNR and FQNEAQ (reference sequence). The V gene lost 5 bases and the J gene lost 6 bases, with 11 bases spanning the gap. The CDR3 DNA reads TGTGCCAGCAGCCAATCAGGGATCGAGCAGTACTTC. It encodes CASSQSGIEQYF.

For the CDR3, the DNA is TGTGCCAGCAGCCTAGTAGTCCGGATCCTAAAGGTCGGGGAGCTGTTTTTT. It is translated as CASSLVVRILKVGELFF. This chain joins TRBV7-9 and TRBJ2-2; D is unclear. Germline CDR1 and CDR2: SEHNR and FQNEAQ (reference sequence). Trimming removed 5 bases from V and 7 bases from J, with 23 bases in between. This CDR3 has 17 amino acids.

The chain combines TRBV5-1 with TRBJ1-4; D is unclear. The V gene lost 5 bases and the J gene lost 7 bases, with 18 bases spanning the gap. CDR3 size: 15 residues. Germline assignment: CDR1 SGHRS and CDR2 YFSETQ. The CDR3 protein is CASRLSSDRSEKLFF. As DNA, the CDR3 is TGCGCCAGCAGATTATCATCGGACCGATCTGAAAAACTGTTTTTT.

This clonotype was seen a handful of times. The chain joins TRBV29-1 to TRBJ1-5, with TRBD1 as a possible D gene (6 bases). V was clipped by 4 bases and J by 4 bases, with 14 bases between them. The CDR3 is made up of 14 amino acids. Germline loops: CDR1 SQVTM, CDR2 ANQGSEA. DNA of the CDR3: TGCAGCGTTGCGCCAGGGGATCCTAATCAGCCCCAGCATTTT. Protein sequence: CSVAPGDPNQPQHF.

There are many counts of this clonotype. This chain uses TRBV5-1 with TRBJ2-5, with a possible D match to TRBD2 (5 bases). CDR3 length equals 13 residues. CDR1 and CDR2 (germline): SGHRS, YFSETQ. Trimming took off 2 bases at V and 2 bases at J, with 7 bases between the two ends. CDR3 region: CASSFRDQETQYF. The CDR3 nucleotides read TGCGCCAGCAGCTTCCGGGATCAAGAGACCCAGTACTTC.

This clonotype was counted only a few times. V is TRBV20-1 and J is TRBJ2-5, with D possibly TRBD1 on 5 matching bases. Trimming left V 0 bases short and J 2 bases short, with 10 bases between. The CDR3 contains 14 residues. The germline gives CDR1 DFQATT, CDR2 SNEGSKA (reference sequence). CDR3 bases: TGCAGTGCTAGAGATTGGGGCAGACAAGAGACCCAGTACTTC. Its protein product is CSARDWGRQETQYF.

This chain connects TRBV15 to TRBJ2-7; TRBD2 matches at 11 bases. Germline V gives CDR1 LNHNV, CDR2 YYDKDF (reference sequence). V shed 3 bases and J 4 bases; nucleotides not matched to a gene: 11. This CDR3 is 17 amino acids long. DNA of the CDR3: TGTGCCACCAGCAGCGGGGGTAAACTAGCGGGAGCGTACGAGCAGTACTTC. The encoded protein is CATSSGGKLAGAYEQYF.

V gene TRBV6-1 combines with J gene TRBJ2-7; TRBD2 is a possible D gene (5 bases). Per germline, CDR1 MNHNS and CDR2 SASEGT. This CDR3 region has 13 residues. Trimming pared 2 bases from V and 2 bases from J, leaving 7 bases between. This CDR3 reads CASSERGAYEQYF. CDR3 coding DNA: TGTGCCAGCAGTGAACGGGGTGCCTACGAGCAGTACTTC.

This clonotype showed up just a few times. The V call is TRBV15, the J call TRBJ2-1; 10 bases line up with TRBD2. The J segment lost 7 bases and the V segment lost 5 bases, leaving 8 bases of the junction unmatched. The germline V gene encodes CDR1 LNHNV and CDR2 YYDKDF (reference sequence). This CDR3 comprises 15 residues. For the CDR3, the DNA is TGTGCCACCAGCCTGGGAAGCGGGGGGGCAAATGAGCAGTTCTTC. This codes for CATSLGSGGANEQFF.

This clonotype was seen a few times. The chain has TRBV29-1 and TRBJ2-5; D is unclear. Germline CDR1 reads SQVTM; CDR2 reads ANQGSEA. V was clipped by 0 bases and J by 2 bases, with 13 bases between them. The CDR3 runs 15 residues. The CDR3 is CSVEDPGYHQETQYF. The DNA for the CDR3 is TGCAGCGTTGAAGATCCAGGATACCATCAAGAGACCCAGTACTTC.

The CDR3 sequence: CASSSLGRAGAGTDTQYF. CDR3 nucleotides: TGTGCCAGCAGCTCCCTTGGGAGGGCGGGGGCTGGCACAGATACGCAGTATTTT. This chain links TRBV5-6 with TRBJ2-3; tentative D call: TRBD2 (7 bases). The CDR3 length is 18 residues. Trimming pared 3 bases from V and 1 base from J, leaving 21 bases between. Germline V gene data show CDR1 as SGHDT and CDR2 as YYEEEE.

This clonotype was picked up a small number of times. In DNA, the CDR3 is TGCGCCAGCAGCCAAGAGGAGTCTTACAGCTCCTACGAGCAGTACTTC. This encodes CASSQEESYSSYEQYF. This chain connects TRBV4-1 to TRBJ2-7; the D is unclear. This CDR3 is 16 amino acids long. The ends were cut back, 0 bases at V and 0 bases at J, with 12 bases in the middle. Germline loops: CDR1 MGHRA, CDR2 YSYEKL.

This clonotype was seen many times. The chain carries TRBV6-1 and TRBJ2-6; D gene ambiguous. CDR3 length: 14 amino acids. Germline assignment: CDR1 MNHNS and CDR2 SASEGT. Trimming stripped 3 bases from V and 0 bases from J, with 3 bases between. In DNA form, the CDR3 reads TGTGCCAGCAGTGACAACTCTGGGGCCAACGTCCTGACTTTC. Amino acid sequence: CASSDNSGANVLTF.

This clonotype has a handful of counts. This chain connects TRBV6-5 to TRBJ1-5, with D maybe TRBD1 (6 bases). V gave up 5 bases and J gave up 0 bases, with 14 bases separating them. The CDR3 consists of 16 residues. Germline values: CDR1 MNHEY, CDR2 SVGAGI. The CDR3 DNA reads as TGTGCCAGCAGTCGTAACAGGGAGAGTAGCAATCAGCCCCAGCATTTT. This codes for CASSRNRESSNQPQHF.

This clonotype was picked up a small number of times. This chain's CDR3 is CASSLEASGSYEQYF. CDR3 coding DNA: TGCGCCAGCAGCTTGGAAGCTTCAGGGTCCTACGAGCAGTACTTC. The chain recombines TRBV5-1 with TRBJ2-7, with D tentatively TRBD1 (5 bases). CDR1 and CDR2 from the germline V gene are SGHRS and YFSETQ. The CDR3 loop spans 15 amino acids. The V and J ends lost 0 bases and 1 base respectively, with 11 bases between them. Based on the CDR3 plus reference TRBV5-1 and TRBJ2-7, the full variable domain is KAGVTQTPRYLIKTRGQQVTLSCSPISGHRSVSWYQQTPGQGLQFLFEYFSETQRNKGNFPGRFSGRQFSNSRSEMNVSTLELGDSALYLCASSLEASGSYEQYFGPGTRLTVT.

V usage is TRBV5-1 and J usage is TRBJ1-1, with a possible D match to TRBD1 (5 bases). The CDR3 length is 13 residues. The germline V gene has CDR1 SGHRS and CDR2 YFSETQ. With 0 bases removed from V and 6 bases from J, the gap between germline ends came to 9 bases. The CDR3 DNA reads as TGCGCCAGCAGCTTGGGGGGGGACCCTGAAGCTTTCTTT. It encodes CASSLGGDPEAFF.

This clonotype has just a few counts. V usage is TRBV6-2 or TRBV6-3 and J usage is TRBJ2-1, with no clear D. Trimming removed 0 bases at V and 7 bases at J, with 7 bases between. The germline gives CDR1 MNHEY, CDR2 SVGEGT. The CDR3 runs to 13 residues. The CDR3 nucleotides are TGTGCCAGCAGTTACTCCGAGGAGAATGAGCAGTTCTTC. Translated, it gives CASSYSEENEQFF.